This TCR beta chain was sequenced for a study of spatial heterogeneity in lung cancer (dated by TCRdb to the late 2010s). For the wider study: Donors were some 70 patients with early-stage, untreated non-small cell lung cancer from the lung TRACERx cohort. Nonsynonymous mutation counts, determined by whole-exome sequencing of tumor tissue, were related to TCR repertoire features. More beta-chain than alpha-chain transcripts were consistently detected, likely reflecting higher beta-chain transcript abundance. The study quantitatively compared TCR alpha and beta repertoires across multiple tumor regions, matched nontumor lung and blood in non-small cell lung cancer. Follow-up PBMC samples were sequenced whenever available, with the median time to follow-up being about two years after resection. In the raw uncorrected reads, each unique combination of TCR and UMI appeared more than ten times on average. Both alpha and beta chains were TCR-sequenced in 200 to 250 tumor regions, under 80 matched nontumor lung samples and around 54 PBMC samples obtained at surgery. Broad study findings and their caveats: Additional single-cell paired TCR alpha and beta sequencing was considered necessary to confirm, at a functional level, the hypothesis that regional TCRs recognize regional mutations. Ubiquitous expanded tumor TCRs were detected in blood more often at tumor resection than at routine follow-up. Comparisons of baseline and follow-up blood repertoires included only 14 patients.

CDR1 MNHNS and CDR2 SASEGT are derived from the germline V gene. V gives up 5 bases and J gives up 8 bases, and the segment between their germline ends measures 17 bases. The CDR3 contains 14 residues, cysteine and phenylalanine counted. CDR3 DNA is the only sequence kept; it has 42 bases, read in frame from the first base. This clonotype was counted many times. The antigen it binds to is not known. One base away there is no much larger clone; base qualities are not given. The time point label, read with the paper, signifies: blood at routine non-recurrence follow-up after resection. For TCR sequencing, whole RNA was extracted from tumor and nontumor lung tissue, or from cryopreserved PBMC samples, and no cell sorting was done. Patients were selected for TCR sequencing only if sufficient RNA was available from at least two tumor regions. Library preparation used 5' RACE. The sequencer was a NextSeq 500. To allow correction of PCR and sequencing errors, the TCR library protocol tagged every TCR cDNA molecule with a unique molecular identifier. The authors processed their data as follows. TCR identification, UMI-based error correction and CDR3 extraction were all carried out with Decombinator tools. Expanded TCRs were defined as those above a frequency of 2 per 1,000, corresponding to the top 1% of the tumor frequency distribution. Each repertoire was subsampled 100 times to 5,000 TCRs, after which Renyi diversity was computed with the R vegan package. To build CDR3 similarity networks, amino acid triplet string-kernel similarity was used, and CDR3s were connected when their pairwise similarity was above 0.82. In-frame beta chains were kept once TCRdb had trimmed the public reads at Q25 with fastp and called clones with MiXCR. Duplicate CDR3 protein sequences are folded into a single record with the most common DNA and genes. TCRdb's processing, not the authors' own work, is the source of the V and J calls. In all, the sample holds about 32,000 distinct CDR3 sequences, and 8.5% to 12% of those were seen once. Under 30% of the sample is held by the ten biggest clonotypes.

This specimen consisted of PBMCs, obtained at follow-up. Recombination connected TRBV6-1 to TRBJ2-3, and possibly TRBD1, on 5 matching bases. The receptor was isolated from a female donor with early-stage non-small cell lung cancer. The CDR3 reads as follows: CASSFASRQGTQYF. DNA sequence: TGTGCCAGCAGTTTCGCCTCACGGCAGGGTACGCAGTATTTT.